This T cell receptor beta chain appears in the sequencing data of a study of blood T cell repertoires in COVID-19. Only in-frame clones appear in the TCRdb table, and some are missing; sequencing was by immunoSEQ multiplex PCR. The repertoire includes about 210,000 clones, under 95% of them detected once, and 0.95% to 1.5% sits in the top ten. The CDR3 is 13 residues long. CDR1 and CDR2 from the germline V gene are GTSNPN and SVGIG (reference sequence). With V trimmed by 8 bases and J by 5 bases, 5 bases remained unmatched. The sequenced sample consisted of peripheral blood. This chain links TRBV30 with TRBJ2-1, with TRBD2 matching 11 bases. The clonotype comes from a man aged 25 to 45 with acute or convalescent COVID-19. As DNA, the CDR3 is TGTGCCAGGTTACTAGCGGGAGACAATGAGCAGTTCTTC. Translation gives CARLLAGDNEQFF.